This TCR beta chain came from a study of blood T cell repertoires in COVID-19 (dated by TCRdb to about 2020). Looking at the study overall: The collaborator samples originated in the United States, Italy and Spain and spanned the acute and convalescent phases of COVID-19. Sample metadata almost always included a de-identified subject ID, COVID-19 status, age in years and sex. Subjects who had been exposed to COVID-19, were actively infected with it, or had recovered from it provided the deeply sampled blood TCRbeta repertoires that made up the dataset. The material from the prospective study consisted of cDNA or gDNA derived from T cells, B-cell-depleted T cells, or PBMCs. Where HLA class I and class II types were available, the types were taken from metadata supplied by the sample provider, not from assay-based typing. The repertoires were made available in a free public database intended to serve as a resource for research on the immune response to SARS-CoV-2. Samples came from the ongoing ImmuneRACE study (first 160 participants) plus 1,254 subjects from 6 global collaborators. Beyond this particular receptor, the publication reports: The amount of clinical and demographic metadata varied by source and participant and was provided uncurated.

The collaborating institutions used their own protocols to collect whole blood in K2EDTA tubes. Collaborator samples were shipped for TCRbeta analysis as frozen whole blood, isolated PBMCs, or DNA extracted from either sample type. With respect to this clone: What this receptor recognizes is not known. Base-call qualities are not available, and no considerably larger clone is one nucleotide away.

The immunoSEQ Assay, a bias-controlled multiplex PCR, was used to amplify TCRbeta CDR3 regions from genomic DNA. The original methods were these. Nucleated cell counts per sample were estimated from amplification of reference gene primers within the assay. To quantify the absolute abundance of each unique TCRbeta CDR3 rearrangement, sequence reads were collapsed and filtered. Productive Simpson clonality was computed per sample as the square root of Simpson's diversity index over productive rearrangements. The clones in this table, taken by TCRdb from immuneACCESS, are in-frame only. Not every clone is retained; where verified, under half of the shortfall comes from an unresolved V gene, and the cause of the rest is unknown. For V, J and clone size, that table is used; D and trimming come from the DNA. The sample has about 84,000 clones on record, 80% to 90% of them singletons. Roughly a sixth of the sample lies in the top ten.

From a lookup of the germline V gene (reference sequence), CDR1 and CDR2 are LNHDA and SQIVND. V sheds 10 bases and J sheds 3 bases, leaving 18 bases between their ends. From the cysteine through the phenylalanine, the CDR3 covers 14 amino acids. Of the read, only the CDR3 DNA is kept; its 42 bases are in frame from base 1. The V gene is TRBV19 and the J gene is TRBJ1-1; the D gene remains uncertain. The TCR was taken from a woman over 75 with acute or convalescent COVID-19. Sequences were obtained from peripheral blood. This receptor carries the CDR3 CATLGEGGYTEAFF. In nucleotide form, the sequence is TGTGCCACCCTCGGGGAGGGTGGATACACTGAAGCTTTCTTT.